The 5 T cell receptor beta chains listed next were all sequenced from one sample in a study of blood T cell repertoires in COVID-19. Assay: immunoSEQ multiplex PCR; the TCRdb copy retains only in-frame clones and omits some. The profile shows around 180,000 clones, 79% of them singletons. Input material: peripheral blood. These receptors were collected from a man between 60 and 70 years old with active or convalescent COVID-19.

This clone was detected a few times. The chain recombines TRBV14 with TRBJ2-2; no clear D. The germline V and J ends were trimmed by 1 base and 0 bases, with 12 bases remaining between them. From germline, CDR1 is SGHDN and CDR2 FVKESK. The CDR3 runs to 17 residues. In DNA form, the CDR3 reads TGTGCCAGCAGCCAAGCATTCGGCCAGGCGAACACCGGGGAGCTGTTTTTT. Its translation is CASSQAFGQANTGELFF.

The chain has TRBV24-1 and TRBJ1-2, with a weak D call TRBD1 (5 bases). Germline-derived CDR1 and CDR2 are KGHDR and SFDVKD. The germline V and J ends were trimmed by 4 bases and 0 bases, with 17 bases remaining between them. This CDR3 comprises 17 residues. In nucleotides, the CDR3 is TGTGCCACCAGTGACCCGCAGGGTGGGTCGCCTAACTATGGCTACACCTTC. This sequence encodes CATSDPQGGSPNYGYTF.

This chain connects TRBV10-3 to TRBJ2-3; 7 bases are shared with TRBD1. V shed 6 bases, J shed 6 bases, and the junction held 6 bases outside the gene matches. Per the germline V gene, CDR1 is ENHRY and CDR2 is SYGVKD. This CDR3 is 13 amino acids long. The CDR3 spells CAISDRVADTQYF. CDR3 in DNA: TGTGCCATCAGCGACAGGGTAGCGGATACGCAGTATTTT.

The chain has TRBV11-3 and TRBJ2-6, with D possibly matching TRBD1 (5 bases). Trimming cost V 3 bases and J 0 bases, with 9 bases left between them. Germline V lookup: CDR1 SGHNT, CDR2 YENEEA. The CDR3 covers 16 residues. CDR3 sequence: CASSFGQGSGANVLTF. CDR3 DNA sequence: TGTGCCAGCAGCTTCGGGCAGGGCTCTGGGGCCAACGTCCTGACTTTC.

V gene TRBV12-5 combines with J gene TRBJ2-1, with TRBD2 as a possible D gene (5 bases). Germline V gene sequence: CDR1 LGHNT, CDR2 FRNRAP. V lost 2 bases, J lost 9 bases, and 8 bases lay in between. The CDR3 runs to 12 residues. CDR3 sequence (DNA): TGTGCTAGTGGTTTGCCAGAGGGTGAGCAGTTCTTC. Amino acids: CASGLPEGEQFF. The whole variable domain, filled in from reference TRBV12-5 and TRBJ2-1, reads DARVTQTPRHKVTEMGQEVTMRCQPILGHNTVFWYRQTMMQGLELLAYFRNRAPLDDSGMPKDRFSAEMPDATLATLKIQPSEPRDSAVYFCASGLPEGEQFFGPGTRLTVL.